The 28 T cell receptor beta chains below were found in one sample sequenced in a study of Ad26.COV2.S vaccination and SARS-CoV-2 variants. This table comes from immunoSEQ multiplex PCR, and its TCRdb copy is limited to in-frame clones, with some not included. The table includes about 680,000 clones, approximately 88% detected once. The sample's treatment: roughly 18 received Ad26.COV2.S at low or high dose, single or two shots; about 5 received placebo; per-sample allocation not given. At day 63 after the first vaccine or placebo injection, samples were drawn. The sample was peripheral blood, taken in a trial of Ad26.COV2.S vaccine versus placebo. These receptors were taken from a person between 18 and 65 years old who received the Ad26.COV2.S COVID-19 vaccine or a placebo.

The chain is built from TRBV2 and TRBJ2-7; tentative D call: TRBD2 (5 bases). Trimming cost V 4 bases and J 0 bases, with 22 bases left between them. The CDR3 totals 18 residues. Germline V CDR1 and CDR2: SNHLY, FYNNEI. The CDR3 region is CASSVVGGRVRPSYEQYF. Here the CDR3 DNA reads TGTGCCAGCAGTGTTGTCGGCGGGCGAGTGCGACCCTCCTACGAGCAGTACTTC.

The chain has TRBV29-1 and TRBJ2-7, with D perhaps TRBD1 or TRBD2 (5 bases each). Per germline, CDR1 SQVTM and CDR2 ANQGSEA. The CDR3 contains 12 residues. The germline V and J ends were trimmed by 8 bases and 5 bases, with 16 bases remaining between them. The CDR3 region is CSPNFGDDEQYF. The CDR3 coding sequence is TGCAGCCCCAATTTTGGGGACGACGAGCAGTACTTC.

The J gene is TRBJ1-5, the V gene TRBV19; no clear D. V was pared by 3 bases and J by 6 bases, with 6 bases between. This CDR3 is 12 amino acids long. Germline V gives CDR1 LNHDA, CDR2 SQIVND (reference sequence). For the CDR3, the DNA is TGTGCCAGTAGTATCCCCCCTCAGCCCCAGCATTTT. Translating gives CASSIPPQPQHF.

This sequence joins TRBV10-3 and TRBJ1-4; TRBD1 aligns across 10 bases. Germline assignment: CDR1 ENHRY and CDR2 SYGVKD. The CDR3 runs 14 residues. The junction had 10 bases not matched to a gene; V was cut back by 10 bases and J by 8 bases. The CDR3 nucleotides are TGTGCCAGCCGGATGGGACAGGGGAGCGAAAAACTGTTTTTT. Protein: CASRMGQGSEKLFF.

The V call is TRBV6-1, the J call TRBJ1-2; the D gene is possibly TRBD1 (5 bases). Between the trimmed V and J ends, which lost 3 bases and 14 bases, there was a span of 22 bases. Germline V lookup: CDR1 MNHNS, CDR2 SASEGT. The CDR3 loop spans 14 amino acids. CDR3 in amino acids: CASSDPSRPGPPTF. CDR3 DNA: TGTGCCAGCAGTGACCCCAGCCGACCGGGGCCTCCTACCTTC.

The chain links TRBV5-1 to TRBJ2-5; no clear D gene. The V end was cut by 0 bases, the J end by 4 bases, with 10 bases between. The V gene's germline CDR1 is SGHRS and CDR2 YFSETQ. The CDR3 is 14 residues long. CDR3 coding DNA: TGCGCCAGCAGCTTGGACACCCGAGGAGAGACCCAGTACTTC. As protein: CASSLDTRGETQYF.

As for this clone: The sample carries other DNA sequences with the same CDR3. The J gene is TRBJ2-3, the V gene TRBV18; 11 bases align to TRBD2. The CDR3 has 16 amino acids. V was clipped by 0 bases and J by 4 bases; unmatched bases: 3. CDR1 and CDR2 from the germline V gene are KGHSH and LQKENI. CDR3 sequence: CASSPPLAGGSDTQYF. The CDR3 DNA reads as TGTGCCAGCTCACCACCCCTAGCGGGAGGCTCAGATACGCAGTATTTT.

J is TRBJ2-3 and V is TRBV10-3, with D tentatively TRBD2 (6 bases). In germline, CDR1 is ENHRY, CDR2 SYGVKD. CDR3 length: 14 amino acids. V was shortened by 3 bases and J by 7 bases, with 14 bases between the two germline ends. The CDR3 here is CAISEGTGGYTQYF. CDR3 coding DNA: TGTGCCATCAGTGAAGGGACCGGAGGGTATACGCAGTATTTT.

This clone was observed a few times. V is TRBV6-5 and J is TRBJ1-2; tentatively, D is TRBD1 (6 bases). Germline V lookup: CDR1 MNHEY, CDR2 SVGAGI. The CDR3 consists of 15 residues. V was shortened by 4 bases and J by 3 bases, with 15 bases between the two germline ends. In DNA form, the CDR3 reads TGTGCCAGCAGTTCCCCCGGACAGTCTTACTATGGCTACACCTTC. Translating gives CASSSPGQSYYGYTF.

The V and J genes are TRBV2 and TRBJ2-7, with TRBD1 identical over 10 bases. The germline CDR1 and CDR2 sequences are SNHLY and FYNNEI. This CDR3 region has 13 residues. J gave up 5 bases and V 6 bases, and 4 bases lay outside the gene matches. CDR3 sequence: CASRRGQGDEQYF. The CDR3 nucleotides are TGTGCCAGCAGGAGAGGACAGGGGGACGAGCAGTACTTC.

The gene calls are TRBV3-1 (or the pseudogene TRBV3-2) and TRBJ2-5; 10 bases line up with TRBD2. The CDR3 covers 17 residues. Germline CDR1 LGHDT, CDR2 YNNKEL (reference sequence). The V and J ends lost 0 bases and 6 bases, in that order; junction bases with no gene match: 10. The CDR3 spells CASSQDHAGTSAKTQYF. CDR3 in DNA: TGTGCCAGCAGCCAAGATCATGCCGGGACTAGCGCGAAGACCCAGTACTTC.

As regards this clone: The junction differs from germline at one of its ends, possibly a read error. The chain joins TRBV29-1 to TRBJ2-3; D may correspond to TRBD1 or TRBD2 (6 bases each). CDR1 and CDR2 (germline): SQVTM, ANQGSEA. The CDR3 is 16 residues long. CDR3 sequence: CSVADPGAVRTDTQYF. Here the CDR3 DNA reads TGTAGCGTTGCCGACCCGGGGGCGGTTCGGACAGATACGCAGTATTTT.

The chain combines TRBV3-1 (or the pseudogene TRBV3-2) with TRBJ1-6, with D hard to call. The CDR3 runs to 12 residues. Germline CDR1 reads LGHDT; CDR2 reads YNNKEL (reference sequence). V was trimmed by 1 base and J by 9 bases, leaving 4 bases between them. As DNA, the CDR3 is TGTGCCAGCAGCCAAGGTGTTTCACCCCTCCACTTT. Translated: CASSQGVSPLHF.

The chain is built from TRBV24-1 and TRBJ2-3; 8 bases are shared with TRBD1. The V segment lost 3 bases and the J segment 2 bases; nucleotides outside the gene matches: 3. The CDR3 spans 15 residues. CDR1 and CDR2 (germline): KGHDR, SFDVKD. The CDR3 DNA reads as TGTGCCACCAGTGATCGGACAGGGCCCACAGATACGCAGTATTTT. Protein: CATSDRTGPTDTQYF.

The chain employs TRBV6-6 and TRBJ2-5, with 8 bases that match TRBD2. CDR1 MNHNY and CDR2 SVGAGI come from the germline V gene (reference sequence). J gave up 4 bases and V 6 bases, and 13 bases lay outside the gene matches. CDR3 length: 16 amino acids. The CDR3 bases are TGTGCCAGCAGACCCGGACTAGCAAAACTTGTAGAGACCCAGTACTTC. Residues: CASRPGLAKLVETQYF.

The chain recombines TRBV7-9 with TRBJ2-2, with D possibly matching TRBD2 (6 bases). CDR1 and CDR2 (germline): SEHNR, FQNEAQ (reference sequence). Deletions cut 1 base from V and 5 bases from J, with 14 bases between. This CDR3 spans 16 amino acids. The CDR3 bases are TGTGCCAGCAGCTTAGGGTTGATGGCGGGGACCGGGGAGCTGTTTTTT. Its protein is CASSLGLMAGTGELFF.

This sequence joins TRBV5-1 and TRBJ2-3; possibly TRBD2 for D (6 bases). CDR1 is SGHRS, CDR2 YFSETQ, per germline. Between the trimmed V and J ends, which lost 4 bases and 8 bases, there was a span of 20 bases. The CDR3 runs to 15 residues. Here the CDR3 DNA reads TGCGCCAGCAGCCTGGCTCTGCGGGACGGGGGTACGCAGTATTTT. Amino acid sequence: CASSLALRDGGTQYF.

V usage is TRBV19 and J usage is TRBJ2-6, with D hard to call. The CDR3 is 14 amino acids. The germline CDR1 and CDR2 sequences are LNHDA and SQIVND (reference sequence). V was trimmed by 4 bases and J by 0 bases, leaving 4 bases between them. DNA of the CDR3: TGTGCCAGTAGTAACCCCTCTGGGGCCAACGTCCTGACTTTC. It is translated as CASSNPSGANVLTF.

The chain combines TRBV4-2 with TRBJ2-5; a possible D gene is TRBD1 (6 bases). The CDR3 contains 17 residues. The V and J ends lost 0 bases and 4 bases respectively, with 18 bases between them. Germline V lookup: CDR1 LGHNA, CDR2 YNFKEQ. CDR3 nucleotides: TGTGCCAGCAGCCAAGATGATAAGAGGGGGATCAGAGAGACCCAGTACTTC. Amino acids: CASSQDDKRGIRETQYF.

The J gene is TRBJ2-7, the V gene TRBV15; D uncertain. In germline, CDR1 is LNHNV, CDR2 YYDKDF (reference sequence). Trimming stripped 0 bases from V and 5 bases from J, with 5 bases between. CDR3 size: 12 residues. In nucleotides, the CDR3 is TGTGCCACCAGCAGAGATGGAGACGAGCAGTACTTC. Translation gives CATSRDGDEQYF. The complete variable domain, with remaining parts taken from reference TRBV15 and TRBJ2-7, reads DAMVIQNPRYQVTQFGKPVTLSCSQTLNHNVMYWYQQKSSQAPKLLFHYYDKDFNNEADTPDNFQSRRPNTSFCFLDIRSPGLGDTAMYLCATSRDGDEQYFGPGTRLTVT.

This rearrangement joins TRBV12-3 or TRBV12-4 to TRBJ1-5; D gene ambiguous. The CDR3 loop spans 13 amino acids. V lost 2 bases and J lost 6, with 8 bases in between. The CDR3 bases are TGTGCCAGCAGTTTAAGCACAAGTCAGCCCCAGCATTTT. Protein product: CASSLSTSQPQHF.

J is TRBJ2-7 and V is TRBV12-3 or TRBV12-4; D is perhaps TRBD2 (6 bases). V lost 2 bases and J lost 6, with 11 bases in between. The CDR3 length is 13 residues. Here the CDR3 reads CASSLPTRGEQYF. DNA for the CDR3: TGTGCCAGCAGTTTACCGACTAGGGGCGAGCAGTACTTC.

The CDR3 loop is CASSQRTYEQYF. Written as DNA, the CDR3 is TGTGCCAGCAGCCAGAGAACCTACGAGCAGTACTTC. The gene calls are TRBV7-8 and TRBJ2-7; D remains unclear. This CDR3 spans 12 amino acids. V was clipped by 5 bases and J by 2 bases, with 7 bases between them. Germline assignment: CDR1 SGHVS and CDR2 FQNEAQ.

The V gene is TRBV27, the J gene TRBJ2-1; the match to TRBD2 covers 8 bases. The germline V gene has CDR1 MNHEY and CDR2 SMNVEV (reference sequence). This CDR3 has 15 amino acids. Trimming at V came to 4 bases and at J to 6 bases, leaving 8 bases not matched to a gene. The DNA for the CDR3 is TGTGCCAGCAGTTATCCGGGACTAGGATCCAATGAGCAGTTCTTC. Encoded protein: CASSYPGLGSNEQFF.

The CDR3 coding sequence is TGTGCCAGCAGCCCAATTGTATCCGGGACCTCTAATGAAAAACTGTTTTTT. It codes for CASSPIVSGTSNEKLFF. This chain joins TRBV14 and TRBJ1-4, with TRBD1 as a possible D gene (5 bases). The V end was cut by 4 bases, the J end by 3 bases, with 18 bases between. CDR1 and CDR2 from the germline V gene are SGHDN and FVKESK. The CDR3 length is 17 residues.

The chain combines TRBV5-4 with TRBJ2-3, with D hard to call. The CDR3 is 17 amino acids. Trimming took off 0 bases at V and 5 bases at J, with 19 bases between the two ends. Looked up from germline, CDR1 is SGHNT and CDR2 is YYREEE (reference sequence). CDR3 loop: CASSLGPAIEFIDTQYF. The CDR3 nucleotides read TGTGCCAGCAGCTTGGGACCCGCTATTGAGTTCATAGATACGCAGTATTTT.

The chain combines TRBV10-2 with TRBJ2-7; D gene uncertain. This CDR3 contains 13 residues. The germline V and J ends were trimmed by 4 bases and 7 bases, with 14 bases remaining between them. Germline assignment: CDR1 WSHSY and CDR2 SAAADI. The CDR3 nucleotides read TGCGCCAGCAGTGTGGGTACCTACGGGGAGCAGTACTTC. It codes for CASSVGTYGEQYF.

The chain has TRBV9 and TRBJ2-1, with D perhaps being TRBD1 or TRBD2 (6 bases each). V shed 7 bases and J shed 8 bases, with 19 bases lying between them. This CDR3 region has 14 residues. The germline V gene has CDR1 SGDLS and CDR2 YYNGEE. The CDR3 sequence is CASVPIPGGYEQFF. Written as DNA, the CDR3 is TGTGCCAGCGTCCCCATCCCCGGGGGCTATGAGCAGTTCTTC.